The present T cell receptor beta chain was sequenced within a study of OX40 agonist ivuxolimab in advanced cancers. Across the study: Patients achieving partial responses numbered three: one hepatocellular carcinoma case and two cutaneous melanoma cases.

Germline CDR1 LNHDA, CDR2 SQIVND (reference sequence). The CDR3 contains 15 residues. V gave up 3 bases and J gave up 0 bases, with 8 bases separating them. About this clone: The antigen remains undetermined.

The protocol was immunoSEQ multiplex PCR, while the TCRdb copy is restricted to in-frame clones and leaves out a portion. The sample yields under 70,000 clones, under 95% seen once. Findings of the study overall: Partial responders receiving 0.1-3.0 mg/kg showed among the lowest clonal expansion. Blood T cells, both CD4+ and CD8+, expanded clonally by week 6 at 0.1 to 3.0 mg/kg.

The chain couples TRBV19 to TRBJ2-2; the D is unclear. The clonotype originates from an adult with an advanced solid tumor such as melanoma, head and neck, liver or kidney cancer. The sequencing here drew on CD4+ or CD8+ T cells sorted from blood, taken in a trial of the OX40 agonist ivuxolimab. The CDR3 DNA follows: TGTGCCAGTAGTATTAGTACTACGAACACCGGGGAGCTGTTTTTT. Protein product: CASSISTTNTGELFF.